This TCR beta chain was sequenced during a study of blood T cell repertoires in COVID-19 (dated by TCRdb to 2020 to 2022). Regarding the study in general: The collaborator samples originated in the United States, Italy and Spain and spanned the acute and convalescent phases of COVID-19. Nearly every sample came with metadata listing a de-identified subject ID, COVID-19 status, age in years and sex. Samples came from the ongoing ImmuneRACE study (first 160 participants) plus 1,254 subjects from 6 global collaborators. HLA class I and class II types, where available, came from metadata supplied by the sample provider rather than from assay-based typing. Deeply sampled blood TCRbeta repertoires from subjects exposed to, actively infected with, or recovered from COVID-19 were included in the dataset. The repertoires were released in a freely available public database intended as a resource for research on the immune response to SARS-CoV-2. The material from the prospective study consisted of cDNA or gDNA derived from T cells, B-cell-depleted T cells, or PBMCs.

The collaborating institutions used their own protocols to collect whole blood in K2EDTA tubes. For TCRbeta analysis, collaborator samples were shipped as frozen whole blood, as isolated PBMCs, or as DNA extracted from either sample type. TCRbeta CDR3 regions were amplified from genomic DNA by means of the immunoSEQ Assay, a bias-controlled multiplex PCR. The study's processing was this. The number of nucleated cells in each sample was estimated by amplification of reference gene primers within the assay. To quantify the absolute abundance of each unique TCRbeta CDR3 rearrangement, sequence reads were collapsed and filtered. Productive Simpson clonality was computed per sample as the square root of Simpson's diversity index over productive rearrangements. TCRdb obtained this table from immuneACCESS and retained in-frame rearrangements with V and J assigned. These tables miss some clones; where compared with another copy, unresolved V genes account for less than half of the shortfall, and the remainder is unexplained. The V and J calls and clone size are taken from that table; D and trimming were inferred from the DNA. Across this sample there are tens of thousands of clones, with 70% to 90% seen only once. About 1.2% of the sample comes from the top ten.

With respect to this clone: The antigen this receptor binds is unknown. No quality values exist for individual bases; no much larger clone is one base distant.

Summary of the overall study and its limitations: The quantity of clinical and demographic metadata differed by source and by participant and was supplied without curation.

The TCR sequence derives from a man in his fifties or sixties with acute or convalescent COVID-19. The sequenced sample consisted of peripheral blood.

The CDR3 reads as follows: CASTTSRHYGYTF. At the DNA level, the sequence is TGTGCCAGCACCACCTCTAGGCACTATGGCTACACCTTC. The chain uses TRBV28 and TRBJ1-2, with no D gene named confidently. The V and J ends are trimmed by 7 bases and 3 bases, leaving 12 bases between them. From the germline V gene, CDR1 is MDHEN and CDR2 is SYDVKM. Including cysteine and phenylalanine, the CDR3 has 13 amino acids. Only the CDR3 DNA stays, 39 bases, in frame from base 1.